The source of this T cell receptor beta chain is a study of T-cell reconstitution after alpha-beta-depleted transplantation in children. Study-level results: Some patients owed their high day-60 TCRbeta diversity to surviving recipient T cells and thymic progenitors. After one year, T-cell counts and TCRbeta diversity mostly came from new T cells. There were reportedly several hundred expanded graft clones from which alpha-beta T cells came about two months after transplant.

Construction of the TCRbeta library involved unique molecular identifiers. From the PCR reads, TCRdb called clonotypes with MiXCR, one entry per CDR3 protein. The repertoire has approximately 170,000 distinct CDR3 sequences, around 10% of them found once; the top ten carry over 10%. CDR3 length: 16 residues. The V end lost 2 bases, the J end lost 11 bases, and 27 bases lay between the germline ends. Germline V gene sequence: CDR1 GTSNPN, CDR2 SVGIG (reference sequence). This clonotype was observed many times. The antigen is not known. This specimen consisted of PBMCs, obtained before TCRalphabeta/CD19-depleted stem cell transplant. The source of this sequence is a boy aged 2 to 10 with acute myeloid leukemia, due to receive a stem cell transplant. The chain has TRBV30 and TRBJ1-1; D might be TRBD1 (6 bases). The CDR3 sequence is CAWSRGTRKMGGFAFF. The CDR3 coding sequence is TGTGCCTGGAGTAGAGGGACACGGAAAATGGGGGGGTTCGCTTTCTTT. The entire variable domain, with the rest obtained from reference TRBV30 and TRBJ1-1, is as follows: SQTIHQWPATLVQPVGSPLSLECTVEGTSNPNLYWYRQAAGRGLQLLFYSVGIGQISSEVPQNLSASRPQDRQFILSSKKLLLSDSGFYLCAWSRGTRKMGGFAFFGQGTRLTVV.